The 30 T cell receptor beta chains listed next were all sequenced from one sample in a study of T cells in Graves' hyperthyroidism and ophthalmopathy. RNA transcripts served as the template for amplifying TCR beta CDR3 regions. The TCR CDR3 was amplified in a first-round RT-PCR using the HTBI primer set. One entry per CDR3 protein results from TCRdb running MiXCR on the multiplex PCR reads. The sample has roughly 550,000 distinct CDR3 sequences, 15% to 20% seen once. The specimen sequenced was blood. All receptors derive from a woman in her twenties or thirties with Graves' ophthalmopathy.

A note on this clonotype: A much more abundant neighbour one base away suggests this may be a read error. CDR3 DNA sequence: TGTGCCAACAGTTACGGAGGTGGGGCAGATACGCAGTATTTT. Its translation: CANSYGGGADTQYF. The V and J genes are TRBV6-5 and TRBJ2-3; weak D call: TRBD2 (5 bases). The CDR3 loop spans 14 amino acids. Germline assignment: CDR1 MNHEY and CDR2 SVGAGI.

This clonotype was picked up a small number of times. The genes are TRBV20-1 and TRBJ2-2, with 9 bases identical to TRBD1. V gave up 8 bases and J gave up 3 bases; unmatched junction bases: 7. Germline V gene sequence: CDR1 DFQATT, CDR2 SNEGSKA (reference sequence). The CDR3 extends over 14 amino acids. CDR3 sequence (DNA): TGCAGTACACCACAGGGGGCAGACACCGGGGAGCTGTTTTTT. This codes for CSTPQGADTGELFF.

Here the CDR3 reads CAGKGAPAGGLETQYF. Written as DNA, the CDR3 is TGTGCCGGCAAGGGGGCCCCAGCGGGAGGGCTAGAGACCCAGTACTTC. The V and J genes are TRBV28 and TRBJ2-5, with 10 bases fitting TRBD2. This CDR3 contains 16 residues. Germline V gives CDR1 MDHEN, CDR2 SYDVKM. V lost 11 bases to trimming and J lost 4 bases; unmatched junction nucleotides: 16.

This clonotype turned up a few times. The rearrangement joins TRBV20-1 to TRBJ1-6; the D gene is possibly TRBD1 (6 bases). Trimming took 0 bases from V and 7 from J, leaving 10 bases between them. The CDR3 contains 14 residues. Germline CDR1 reads DFQATT; CDR2 reads SNEGSKA (reference sequence). CDR3 sequence: CSARDDRWNSPLHF. As DNA, the CDR3 is TGCAGTGCTAGAGATGACAGGTGGAATTCACCCCTCCACTTT.

The gene calls are TRBV2 and TRBJ2-1; a possible D gene is TRBD1 (5 bases). Germline loops: CDR1 SNHLY, CDR2 FYNNEI. Trimming shortened V by 8 bases and J by 4 bases, and 27 bases separated the two germline ends. The CDR3 has 18 amino acids. CDR3 sequence reads: CASPVGPIVNSLYNEQFF. CDR3 nucleotide sequence: TGTGCCAGCCCAGTGGGGCCTATAGTAAATTCCCTTTACAATGAGCAGTTCTTC.

This clonotype was counted ten times or more. The chain recombines TRBV12-3 or TRBV12-4 with TRBJ2-3; weak D call: TRBD2 (7 bases). CDR3 length: 15 amino acids. Trimming removed 5 bases from V and 1 base from J, with 13 bases in between. This chain's CDR3 is CASSGGGGGTDTQYF. The CDR3 DNA sequence: TGTGCCAGCAGTGGGGGGGGGGGCGGCACAGATACGCAGTATTTT.

The sample holds a few counts of this clonotype. The V gene is TRBV10-3, the J gene TRBJ2-3, with TRBD1 matching over 7 bases. The V segment lost 2 bases and the J segment 2 bases; nucleotides outside the gene matches: 4. Germline V lookup: CDR1 ENHRY, CDR2 SYGVKD. CDR3 length: 15 residues. The CDR3 bases are TGTGCCATCAGTGAGACAGGGGCCGTCACAGATACGCAGTATTTT. This translates into CAISETGAVTDTQYF.

This clonotype was found many times. This chain joins TRBV20-1 and TRBJ2-1, with TRBD1 as a possible D gene (5 bases). This CDR3 is built from 14 residues. Germline V CDR1 and CDR2: DFQATT, SNEGSKA (reference sequence). V was shortened by 5 bases and J by 3 bases, with 14 bases between the two germline ends. As DNA, the CDR3 is TGCAGTGCTCGGGTGGGTAGGGGCTACAATGAGCAGTTCTTC. Translating it yields CSARVGRGYNEQFF.

V gene TRBV24-1 combines with J gene TRBJ2-1; D remains ambiguous. The CDR3 is 19 residues long. V gave up 4 bases and J gave up 0 bases, with 21 bases separating them. Germline CDR1 and CDR2: KGHDR and SFDVKD. CDR3 amino acids: CATSDPDPTDTSSYNEQFF. The CDR3 DNA is TGTGCCACCAGTGACCCAGACCCGACTGACACGAGCTCCTACAATGAGCAGTTCTTC.

In regard to this clonotype: With a much larger clone just one base away, this may be a read error. This chain uses TRBV2 with TRBJ2-1; no clear D. V dropped 6 bases and J dropped 5 bases, with 17 bases sitting between them. This CDR3 is built from 15 residues. In germline, CDR1 is SNHLY, CDR2 FYNNEI. The CDR3 sequence is CASRAGPEIDNEQFF. The DNA of the CDR3 is TGTGCCAGCAGAGCAGGTCCGGAGATCGACAATGAGCAGTTCTTC.

The sample holds many counts of this clonotype. This chain links TRBV30 with TRBJ2-3, with 8 nucleotides matching TRBD2. The CDR3 contains 12 residues. Germline CDR1 GTSNPN, CDR2 SVGIG (reference sequence). The trim removed 2 bases at V and 11 bases at J, leaving 6 bases unmatched. The DNA for the CDR3 is TGTGCCTGGAGTCGGACGGCGGGAGGGCAGTATTTT. This encodes CAWSRTAGGQYF. The whole variable domain, remainder taken from reference TRBV30 and TRBJ2-3, is SQTIHQWPATLVQPVGSPLSLECTVEGTSNPNLYWYRQAAGRGLQLLFYSVGIGQISSEVPQNLSASRPQDRQFILSSKKLLLSDSGFYLCAWSRTAGGQYFGPGTRLTVL.

The rearrangement joins TRBV12-3 or TRBV12-4 to TRBJ1-1; the match to TRBD1 covers 9 bases. CDR3 length: 14 amino acids. V shed 6 bases, J shed 5 bases, and the junction held 7 bases outside the gene matches. Written as DNA, the CDR3 is TGTGCCAGCAGGACGGGACAGGGACGAACTGAAGCTTTCTTT. Residues: CASRTGQGRTEAFF.

The genes are TRBV10-3 and TRBJ1-2; TRBD1 matches 7 bases. The germline V gene encodes CDR1 ENHRY and CDR2 SYGVKD. This CDR3 spans 15 amino acids. V was clipped by 7 bases and J by 7 bases; unmatched bases: 15. CDR3 DNA sequence: TGTGCCATCAAGGGGGCAGGTCGGGCCGGGGCTGGCTACACCTTC. This encodes CAIKGAGRAGAGYTF.

Ten or more counts support this clonotype. This chain uses TRBV7-2 with TRBJ1-1; D gene uncertain. The CDR3 consists of 13 residues. V was trimmed by 3 bases and J by 5 bases, leaving 10 bases between them. The V gene's germline CDR1 is SGHTA and CDR2 FQGNSA. CDR3 loop: CASSLFMGTEAFF. The CDR3 DNA sequence: TGTGCCAGCAGCTTGTTCATGGGGACTGAAGCTTTCTTT.

This clonotype turned up a few times. A junction end diverges from the germline sequence, so it may reflect a read error. The chain employs TRBV28 and TRBJ2-1; D perhaps matches TRBD1 (5 bases). Germline assignment: CDR1 MDHEN and CDR2 SYDVKM. The CDR3 covers 12 residues. For the CDR3, the DNA is TGTGCCAGCAGCACAGGATACAATGAGCAGTCCTTC. It translates to CASSTGYNEQSF.

The chain couples TRBV15 to TRBJ2-1; 7 positions agree with TRBD1. Germline CDR1 is LNHNV and CDR2 is YYDKDF (reference sequence). The trim removed 5 bases at V and 9 bases at J, leaving 7 bases unmatched. The CDR3 loop spans 13 amino acids. The CDR3 DNA is TGTGCCACCAGCCTCCGACAGGGTGCTGAGCAGTTCTTC. It encodes CATSLRQGAEQFF. Variable domain in full (rest from reference TRBV15 and TRBJ2-1): DAMVIQNPRYQVTQFGKPVTLSCSQTLNHNVMYWYQQKSSQAPKLLFHYYDKDFNNEADTPDNFQSRRPNTSFCFLDIRSPGLGDTAMYLCATSLRQGAEQFFGPGTRLTVL.

Worth noting for this clonotype: A read error is possible here, since a much larger clone lies one base away. This rearrangement joins TRBV15 to TRBJ2-3, with a tentative D call TRBD2 (6 bases). Per germline, CDR1 LNHNV and CDR2 YYDKDF (reference sequence). The CDR3 has 16 amino acids. V was clipped by 0 bases and J by 1 base, with 11 bases between them. CDR3 bases: TGTGCCACCAGCAGAGAGGGGACTGGCGGCACAGATACGCAGTATTTT. Translating gives CATSREGTGGTDTQYF. Full variable domain (outside the CDR3, taken from reference TRBV15 and TRBJ2-3): DAMVIQNPRYQVTQFGKPVTLSCSQTLNHNVMYWYQQKSSQAPKLLFHYYDKDFNNEADTPDNFQSRRPNTSFCFLDIRSPGLGDTAMYLCATSREGTGGTDTQYFGPGTRLTVL.

This clonotype has ten or more counts. Here the CDR3 DNA reads TGTGCCAGCAGTTCCAGGGGGGGCGGCTCTGGGGCCAACGTCCTGACTTTC. Translated: CASSSRGGGSGANVLTF. The chain links TRBV28 to TRBJ2-6; D possibly matches TRBD1 or TRBD2 (7 bases each). V lost 4 bases and J lost 0, with 13 bases in between. This CDR3 region has 17 residues. CDR1 and CDR2 from the germline V gene are MDHEN and SYDVKM.

This clonotype has a handful of counts. This rearrangement joins TRBV5-1 to TRBJ1-6, with D possibly being TRBD1 (6 bases). Trimming took off 0 bases at V and 5 bases at J, with 12 bases between the two ends. The germline gives CDR1 SGHRS, CDR2 YFSETQ. CDR3 length: 16 amino acids. CDR3 sequence: CASSLAGTNNNSPLHF. The CDR3 DNA follows: TGCGCCAGCAGCTTGGCCGGGACAAATAATAATTCACCCCTCCACTTT. Full variable domain (missing parts from reference TRBV5-1 and TRBJ1-6): KAGVTQTPRYLIKTRGQQVTLSCSPISGHRSVSWYQQTPGQGLQFLFEYFSETQRNKGNFPGRFSGRQFSNSRSEMNVSTLELGDSALYLCASSLAGTNNNSPLHFGNGTRLTVT.

This clonotype showed up just a few times. This chain connects TRBV7-2 to TRBJ2-2; a weak D match, TRBD1 (5 bases). Per germline, CDR1 SGHTA and CDR2 FQGNSA. This CDR3 region has 16 residues. Trimming shortened V by 3 bases and J by 6 bases, and 17 bases separated the two germline ends. The DNA of the CDR3 is TGTGCCAGCAGCTTCATCATGATGCAGGGTTCCGGGGAGCTGTTTTTT. Residues: CASSFIMMQGSGELFF.

This clonotype was picked up a small number of times. The rearrangement joins TRBV12-3 or TRBV12-4 to TRBJ2-2; 10 nucleotides line up with TRBD2. Trimming took 5 bases from V and 1 from J; bases not matched to a gene: 7. CDR3 size: 17 residues. CDR3 sequence: CASSPGLAEMNTGELFF. CDR3 sequence (DNA): TGTGCCAGCAGTCCCGGACTAGCGGAGATGAACACCGGGGAGCTGTTTTTT.

The table lists this clonotype with many counts. The chain recombines TRBV7-2 with TRBJ1-1, with 9 bases that match TRBD1. V gave up 3 bases and J gave up 10 bases; unmatched junction bases: 15. The CDR3 has 16 residues. CDR1 is SGHTA, CDR2 FQGNSA, per germline. The CDR3: CASSFTTPTGGRAAFF. CDR3 in DNA: TGTGCCAGCAGCTTTACCACTCCAACAGGGGGCAGGGCAGCTTTCTTT.

Details on this clonotype: At one end, the junction sequence differs from germline, possibly due to a read error. The chain has TRBV10-1 and TRBJ1-1, with D unclear. The CDR3 has 14 amino acids. Germline-derived CDR1 and CDR2 are WNHNN and SYGVQD (reference sequence). This chain's CDR3 is CVSKMGFRDTEAFF. CDR3 bases: TGCGTCAGCAAGATGGGGTTTCGGGACACTGAAGCTTTCTTT.

This clonotype came up many times. The rearrangement uses TRBV15 and TRBJ2-5; weak D call: TRBD2 (6 bases). Trimming left V 0 bases short and J 5 bases short, with 10 bases between. Germline V CDR1 and CDR2: LNHNV, YYDKDF (reference sequence). This CDR3 has 14 amino acids. The CDR3 nucleotides read TGTGCCACCAGCAGAGATGGGCTAGCGGAGACCCAGTACTTC. Amino acids: CATSRDGLAETQYF. Full variable domain (rest looked up from reference TRBV15 and TRBJ2-5): DAMVIQNPRYQVTQFGKPVTLSCSQTLNHNVMYWYQQKSSQAPKLLFHYYDKDFNNEADTPDNFQSRRPNTSFCFLDIRSPGLGDTAMYLCATSRDGLAETQYFGPGTRLLVL.

This clonotype was observed many times. The chain has TRBV7-2 and TRBJ1-2, with TRBD1 as a possible D gene (6 bases). CDR1 and CDR2 from the germline V gene are SGHTA and FQGNSA. The CDR3 extends over 14 amino acids. Deletions cut 4 bases from V and 7 bases from J, with 16 bases between. In nucleotides, the CDR3 is TGTGCCAGCAGCTCCTTCGACAGGTACTCTGGCTACACCTTC. Amino acids: CASSSFDRYSGYTF.

A few counts support this clonotype. The gene calls are TRBV5-6 and TRBJ2-2; D may be TRBD1 (6 bases). The CDR3 length is 17 residues. Germline V lookup: CDR1 SGHDT, CDR2 YYEEEE. The germline V and J ends were trimmed by 2 bases and 0 bases, with 14 bases remaining between them. CDR3 in amino acids: CASSFRSGHSNTGELFF. Here the CDR3 DNA reads TGTGCCAGCAGCTTCAGGTCGGGACACTCGAACACCGGGGAGCTGTTTTTT.

This clonotype has at least ten counts. This rearrangement joins TRBV7-8 to TRBJ2-1; 10 bases agree with TRBD2. The length of the CDR3 is 15 residues. Unmatched junction bases numbered 4, after V lost 6 bases and J lost 2 bases. Looked up from germline, CDR1 is SGHVS and CDR2 is FQNEAQ. The DNA for the CDR3 is TGTGCCAGCAGACCACTAGCGGGGCCCTACAATGAGCAGTTCTTC. Protein: CASRPLAGPYNEQFF.

A word on this clonotype: One end of the junction does not line up with germline, which may come from a read error. The chain joins TRBV25-1 to TRBJ1-4; 8 bases line up with TRBD1. The length of the CDR3 is 14 residues. The germline gives CDR1 MGHDK, CDR2 SYGVNS. The CDR3 DNA is TGTGCCAGCAGTGGGACAGGGCTTAATGGAAAACTGTTTTTT. This codes for CASSGTGLNGKLFF.

This clonotype was seen only a few times. The chain combines TRBV24-1 with TRBJ2-2; D might be TRBD2 (5 bases). Per the germline V gene, CDR1 is KGHDR and CDR2 is SFDVKD. Trimming took off 3 bases at V and 1 base at J, with 11 bases between the two ends. This CDR3 has 16 amino acids. The CDR3 loop is CATSDLPSGNTGELFF. CDR3 sequence (DNA): TGTGCCACCAGTGATCTCCCCAGCGGGAACACCGGGGAGCTGTTTTTT.

The chain has TRBV28 and TRBJ2-1, with 8 bases lining up with TRBD1. CDR3 size: 13 residues. Germline V gene lookup returns CDR1 MDHEN and CDR2 SYDVKM. Germline trimming cut 6 bases from V and 7 bases from J; bases unmatched to any gene: 5. The CDR3 reads CASRAGGLNEQFF. CDR3 DNA: TGTGCCAGCAGGGCAGGGGGCCTAAATGAGCAGTTCTTC.